This T cell receptor (beta chain) was found in a study of blood T cell repertoires in COVID-19. Study information: From T cells, B-cell-depleted T cells, or PBMCs came the material, which was cDNA or gDNA.

How the authors handled the data: Amplification of reference gene primers was used by the study to estimate nucleated cell counts. TCRdb's copy holds only in-frame clones and misses some; the assay was immunoSEQ multiplex PCR. V, J and clone size are those of that table, while D and trimming were read from the DNA. The repertoire holds around 150,000 clones, with almost 80% as singletons. With 3 bases clipped from V and 8 bases from J, the junction kept 3 bases outside the gene matches. Germline loops: CDR1 MGHRA, CDR2 YSYEKL. The CDR3 totals 13 residues. This TCR was sampled from a man aged 60 to 69 who had recovered from COVID-19. Material for sequencing was peripheral blood. The chain employs TRBV4-1 and TRBJ2-1; 8 nucleotides match TRBD1. CDR3 amino acids: CASSQPQGDEQFF. CDR3 nucleotide sequence: TGCGCCAGCAGCCAGCCACAGGGGGATGAGCAGTTCTTC.